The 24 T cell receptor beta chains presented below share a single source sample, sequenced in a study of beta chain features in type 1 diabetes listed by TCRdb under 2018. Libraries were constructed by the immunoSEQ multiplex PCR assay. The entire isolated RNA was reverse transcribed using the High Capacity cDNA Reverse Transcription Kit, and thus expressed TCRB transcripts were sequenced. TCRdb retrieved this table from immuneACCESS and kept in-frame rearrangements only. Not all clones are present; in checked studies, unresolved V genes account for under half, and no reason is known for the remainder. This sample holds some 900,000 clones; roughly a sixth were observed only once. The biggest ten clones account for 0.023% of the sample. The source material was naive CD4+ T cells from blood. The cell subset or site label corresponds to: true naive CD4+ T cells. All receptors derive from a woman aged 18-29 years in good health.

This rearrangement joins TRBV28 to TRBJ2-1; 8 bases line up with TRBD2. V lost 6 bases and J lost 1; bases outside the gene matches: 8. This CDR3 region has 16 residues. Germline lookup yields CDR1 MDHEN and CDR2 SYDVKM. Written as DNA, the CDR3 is TGTGCCAGCAGCCGGACTAGCTTGAAGTCCTACAATGAGCAGTTCTTC. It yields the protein CASSRTSLKSYNEQFF.

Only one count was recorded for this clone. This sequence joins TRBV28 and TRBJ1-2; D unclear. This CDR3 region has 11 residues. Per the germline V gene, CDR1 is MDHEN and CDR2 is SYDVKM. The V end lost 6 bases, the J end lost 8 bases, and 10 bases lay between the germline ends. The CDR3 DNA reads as TGTGCCAGCAGGGGGATAAGGGGCTACACCTTC. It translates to CASRGIRGYTF.

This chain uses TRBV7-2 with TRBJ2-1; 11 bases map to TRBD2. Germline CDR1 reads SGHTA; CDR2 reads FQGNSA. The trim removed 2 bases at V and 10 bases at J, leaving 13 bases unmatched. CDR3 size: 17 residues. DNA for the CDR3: TGTGCCAGCAGCTTATACCTAACTAGCGGGAGCTTAGGGGAGCAGTTCTTC. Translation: CASSLYLTSGSLGEQFF.

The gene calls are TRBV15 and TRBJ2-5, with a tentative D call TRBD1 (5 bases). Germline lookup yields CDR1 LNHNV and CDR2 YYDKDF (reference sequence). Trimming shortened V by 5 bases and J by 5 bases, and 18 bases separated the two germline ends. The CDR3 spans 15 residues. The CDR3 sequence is CATSSLGRDGETQYF. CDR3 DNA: TGTGCCACCAGCTCCCTGGGGCGCGACGGGGAGACCCAGTACTTC.

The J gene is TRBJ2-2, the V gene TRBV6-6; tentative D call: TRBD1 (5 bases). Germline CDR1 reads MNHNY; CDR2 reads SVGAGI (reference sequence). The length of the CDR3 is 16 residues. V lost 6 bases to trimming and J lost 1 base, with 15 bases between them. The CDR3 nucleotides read TGTGCCAGCAGCCGCAGGGAAGTCGGGAACACCGGGGAGCTGTTTTTT. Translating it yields CASSRREVGNTGELFF.

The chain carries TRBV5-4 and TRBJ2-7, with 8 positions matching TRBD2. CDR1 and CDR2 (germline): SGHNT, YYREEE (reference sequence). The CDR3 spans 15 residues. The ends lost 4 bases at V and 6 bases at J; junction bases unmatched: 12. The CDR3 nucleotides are TGTGCCAGCAGCGGACCGGGACTAGGTTATCTCGAGCAGTACTTC. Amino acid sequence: CASSGPGLGYLEQYF.

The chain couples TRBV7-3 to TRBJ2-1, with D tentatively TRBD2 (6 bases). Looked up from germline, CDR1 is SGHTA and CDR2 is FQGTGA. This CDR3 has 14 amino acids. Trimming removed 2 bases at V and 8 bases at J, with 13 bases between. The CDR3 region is CASSLGAGGDEQFF. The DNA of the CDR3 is TGTGCCAGCAGCTTAGGGGCCGGAGGGGATGAGCAGTTCTTC.

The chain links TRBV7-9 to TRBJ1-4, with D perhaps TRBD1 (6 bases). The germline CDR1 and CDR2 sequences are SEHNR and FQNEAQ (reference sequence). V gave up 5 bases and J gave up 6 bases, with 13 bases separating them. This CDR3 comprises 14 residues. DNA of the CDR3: TGTGCCAGCAGCCGGACAGAAAGTTATGAAAAACTGTTTTTT. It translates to CASSRTESYEKLFF.

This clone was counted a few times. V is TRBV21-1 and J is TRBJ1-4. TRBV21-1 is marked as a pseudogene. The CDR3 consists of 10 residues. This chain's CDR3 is CALRRPRLFF. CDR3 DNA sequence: TGTGCCCTCCGCCGGCCAAGACTGTTTTTT.

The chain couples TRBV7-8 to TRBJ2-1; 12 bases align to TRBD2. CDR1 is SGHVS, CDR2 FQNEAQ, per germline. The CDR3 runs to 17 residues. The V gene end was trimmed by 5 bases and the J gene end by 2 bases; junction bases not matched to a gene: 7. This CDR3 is CASSARLAGAAYNEQFF. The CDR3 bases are TGTGCCAGCAGCGCCAGACTAGCGGGAGCGGCCTACAATGAGCAGTTCTTC.

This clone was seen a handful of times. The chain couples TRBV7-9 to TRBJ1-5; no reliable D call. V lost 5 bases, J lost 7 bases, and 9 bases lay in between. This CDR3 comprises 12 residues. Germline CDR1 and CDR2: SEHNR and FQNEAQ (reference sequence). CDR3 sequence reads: CASSRIGQPQHF. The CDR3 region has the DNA TGTGCCAGCAGCCGAATCGGGCAGCCCCAGCATTTT.

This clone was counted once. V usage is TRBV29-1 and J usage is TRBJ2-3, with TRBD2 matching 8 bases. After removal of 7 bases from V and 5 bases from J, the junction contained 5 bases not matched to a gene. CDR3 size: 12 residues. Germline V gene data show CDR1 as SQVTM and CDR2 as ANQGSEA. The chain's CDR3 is CSGGTSIDTQYF. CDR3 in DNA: TGCAGCGGAGGGACTAGTATAGATACGCAGTATTTT.

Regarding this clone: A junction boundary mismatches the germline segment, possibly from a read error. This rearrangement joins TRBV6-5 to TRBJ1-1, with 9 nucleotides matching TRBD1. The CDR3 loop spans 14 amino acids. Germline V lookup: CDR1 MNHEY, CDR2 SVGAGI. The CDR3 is CAISGRDRAFGAFF. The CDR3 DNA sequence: TGTGCCATCAGTGGCCGGGACAGGGCTTTCGGAGCTTTCTTT.

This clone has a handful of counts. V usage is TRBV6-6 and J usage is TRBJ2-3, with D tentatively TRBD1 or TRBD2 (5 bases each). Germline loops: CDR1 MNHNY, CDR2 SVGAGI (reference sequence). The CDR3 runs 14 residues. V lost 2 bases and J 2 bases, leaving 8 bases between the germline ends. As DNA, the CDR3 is TGTGCCAGCAGTTACGGGGGATACACAGATACGCAGTATTTT. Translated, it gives CASSYGGYTDTQYF.

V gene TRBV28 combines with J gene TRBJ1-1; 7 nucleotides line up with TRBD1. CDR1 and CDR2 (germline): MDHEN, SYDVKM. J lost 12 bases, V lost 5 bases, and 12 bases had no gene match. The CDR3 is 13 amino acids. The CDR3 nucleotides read TGTGCCAGCAGTCTCACAGGGCTAAGGGGGCCTTTCTTT. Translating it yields CASSLTGLRGPFF.

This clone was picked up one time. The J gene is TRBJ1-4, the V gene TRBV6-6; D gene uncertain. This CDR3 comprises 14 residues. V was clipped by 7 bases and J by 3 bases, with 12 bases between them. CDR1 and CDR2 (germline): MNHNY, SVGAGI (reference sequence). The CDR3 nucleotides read TGTGCCAGCAAGTCGACGGTTGCTAATGAAAAACTGTTTTTT. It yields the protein CASKSTVANEKLFF.

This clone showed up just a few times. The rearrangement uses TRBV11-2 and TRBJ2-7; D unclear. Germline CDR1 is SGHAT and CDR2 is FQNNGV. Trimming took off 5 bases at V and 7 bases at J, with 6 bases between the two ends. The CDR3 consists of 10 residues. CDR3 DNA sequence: TGTGCCAGCAGCGGCTGGGAGCAGTACTTC. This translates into CASSGWEQYF.

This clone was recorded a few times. DNA for the CDR3: TGTGCCAGCAGCCCCCAAAACTCTGGGGCCAACGTCCTGACTTTC. Translated: CASSPQNSGANVLTF. The genes are TRBV7-2 and TRBJ2-6; no firm D call. Germline lookup yields CDR1 SGHTA and CDR2 FQGNSA. CDR3 size: 15 residues. The V gene lost 5 bases and the J gene lost 0 bases, with 8 bases spanning the gap.

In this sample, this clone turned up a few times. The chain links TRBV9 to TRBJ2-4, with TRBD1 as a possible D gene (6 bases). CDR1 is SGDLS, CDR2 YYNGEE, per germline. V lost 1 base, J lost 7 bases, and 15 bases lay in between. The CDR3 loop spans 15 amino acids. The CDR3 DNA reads TGTGCCAGCAGCGTATCTACAGGGTGGGGGAACATTCAGTACTTC. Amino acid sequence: CASSVSTGWGNIQYF.

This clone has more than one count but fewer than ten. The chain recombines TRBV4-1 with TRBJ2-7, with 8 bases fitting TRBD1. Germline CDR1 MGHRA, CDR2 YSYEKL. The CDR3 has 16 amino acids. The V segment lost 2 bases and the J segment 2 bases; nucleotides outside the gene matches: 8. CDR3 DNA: TGCGCCAGCAGCCAAAAAATCGACAGGGGAGCCTACGAGCAGTACTTC. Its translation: CASSQKIDRGAYEQYF.

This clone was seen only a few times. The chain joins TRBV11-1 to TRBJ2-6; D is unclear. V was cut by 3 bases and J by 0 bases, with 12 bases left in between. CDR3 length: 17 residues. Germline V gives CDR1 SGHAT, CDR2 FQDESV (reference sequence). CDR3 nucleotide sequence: TGTGCCAGCAGCTTGAAACAGCTTACCTCTGGGGCCAACGTCCTGACTTTC. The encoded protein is CASSLKQLTSGANVLTF.

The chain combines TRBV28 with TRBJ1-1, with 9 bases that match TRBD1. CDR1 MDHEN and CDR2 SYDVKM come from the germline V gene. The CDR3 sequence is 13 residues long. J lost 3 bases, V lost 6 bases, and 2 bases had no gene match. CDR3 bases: TGTGCCAGCAGCTACAGGGGGCACACTGAAGCTTTCTTT. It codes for CASSYRGHTEAFF. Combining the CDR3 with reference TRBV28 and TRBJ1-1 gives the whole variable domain DVKVTQSSRYLVKRTGEKVFLECVQDMDHENMFWYRQDPGLGLRLIYFSYDVKMKEKGDIPEGYSVSREKKERFSLILESASTNQTSMYLCASSYRGHTEAFFGQGTRLTVV.

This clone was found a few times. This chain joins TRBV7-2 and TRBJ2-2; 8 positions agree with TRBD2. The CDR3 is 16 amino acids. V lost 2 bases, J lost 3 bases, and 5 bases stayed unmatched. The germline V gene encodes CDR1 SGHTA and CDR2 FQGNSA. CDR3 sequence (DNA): TGTGCCAGCAGCTTATTAATAGCGGGGTACACCGGGGAGCTGTTTTTT. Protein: CASSLLIAGYTGELFF. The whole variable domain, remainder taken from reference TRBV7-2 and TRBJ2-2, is GAGVSQSPSNKVTEKGKDVELRCDPISGHTALYWYRQSLGQGLEFLIYFQGNSAPDKSGLPSDRFSAERTGGSVSTLTIQRTQQEDSAVYLCASSLLIAGYTGELFFGEGSRLTVL.

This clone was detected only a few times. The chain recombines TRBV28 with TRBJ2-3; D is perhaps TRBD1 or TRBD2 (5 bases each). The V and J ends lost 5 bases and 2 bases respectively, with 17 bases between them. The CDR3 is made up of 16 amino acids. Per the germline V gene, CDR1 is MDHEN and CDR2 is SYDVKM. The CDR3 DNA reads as TGTGCCAGCAGTCCACCCCTGGGACCCATCACAGATACGCAGTATTTT. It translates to CASSPPLGPITDTQYF.